What follows are 19 T cell receptor beta chains derived from one specimen sequenced in a study of cytomegalovirus exposure and HLA in healthy donors. Amplification used 60 Vbeta primers and 13 Jbeta primers. TCRdb keeps only in-frame clones here, not all; method: immunoSEQ multiplex PCR. The data show 75,000 to 100,000 clones, with around 78% seen just once and around 0.63% held by the top ten. The specimen was PBMCs. All receptors come from a man younger than 45 in good health and CMV-seronegative.

The chain employs TRBV2 and TRBJ2-1, with TRBD2 matching over 12 bases. The germline gives CDR1 SNHLY, CDR2 FYNNEI. The CDR3 totals 15 residues. V gave up 3 bases and J gave up 8 bases; unmatched junction bases: 5. The CDR3: CASSEQASGRDEQFF. The CDR3 nucleotides read TGTGCCAGCAGTGAGCAGGCTAGCGGGAGGGATGAGCAGTTCTTC.

The V and J genes are TRBV9 and TRBJ2-5, with 7 bases lining up with TRBD1. The CDR3 contains 15 residues. The trim removed 4 bases at V and 6 bases at J, leaving 12 bases unmatched. Germline V gene data show CDR1 as SGDLS and CDR2 as YYNGEE. The CDR3 region has the DNA TGTGCCAGCAGCCCGGCAGTACAGGGGAGCAAGACCCAGTACTTC. Translated, it gives CASSPAVQGSKTQYF.

This clone was seen more than once but under ten times. The genes are TRBV6-1 and TRBJ1-1; D might be TRBD1 (6 bases). V gave up 5 bases and J gave up 4 bases, with 11 bases separating them. Germline loops: CDR1 MNHNS, CDR2 SASEGT. The CDR3 spans 13 residues. The CDR3 region has the DNA TGTGCCAGCAGTACAGGGAGAGGCACTGAAGCTTTCTTT. This encodes CASSTGRGTEAFF.

The rearrangement joins TRBV5-8 to TRBJ1-5; D gene uncertain. The germline CDR1 and CDR2 sequences are SGHTS and YDEGEE. The CDR3 is 15 amino acids. Trimming left V 0 bases short and J 0 bases short, with 7 bases between. CDR3 protein: CASSLERLSNQPQHF. CDR3 coding DNA: TGTGCCAGCAGCTTGGAGAGGCTTAGCAATCAGCCCCAGCATTTT.

This chain joins TRBV7-2 and TRBJ2-3; the D is unclear. Trimming removed 3 bases from V and 2 bases from J, with 15 bases in between. The CDR3 length is 16 residues. Germline V CDR1 and CDR2: SGHTA, FQGNSA. CDR3 in DNA: TGTGCCAGCAGCTTTTCTGCAGTACAGCCCACAGATACGCAGTATTTT. Protein product: CASSFSAVQPTDTQYF.

V is TRBV11-3 and J is TRBJ1-1; the D gene is possibly TRBD1 (6 bases). V lost 4 bases and J 5 bases, leaving 11 bases between the germline ends. Germline V gene lookup returns CDR1 SGHNT and CDR2 YENEEA. There are 13 residues in the CDR3. CDR3 in DNA: TGTGCCAGCAGCTCCAGGGGTACGACTGAAGCTTTCTTT. It codes for CASSSRGTTEAFF.

This clone was found once. The chain uses TRBV5-5 and TRBJ1-1; D remains unclear. Germline lookup yields CDR1 SGHKS and CDR2 YYEKEE (reference sequence). The CDR3 extends over 14 amino acids. The germline V and J ends were trimmed by 2 bases and 3 bases, with 11 bases remaining between them. The CDR3 sequence is CASSFVSGYTEAFF. The CDR3 DNA is TGTGCCAGCAGCTTCGTATCGGGGTACACTGAAGCTTTCTTT.

This clone was counted a single time. The J gene is TRBJ2-2, the V gene TRBV7-2; D remains unclear. Looked up from germline, CDR1 is SGHTA and CDR2 is FQGNSA. Trimming shortened V by 1 base and J by 0 bases, and 9 bases separated the two germline ends. The CDR3 consists of 16 residues. The CDR3 DNA sequence: TGTGCCAGCAGCTTAGATCCCAGCGCGAACACCGGGGAGCTGTTTTTT. It translates to CASSLDPSANTGELFF.

The chain links TRBV4-1 to TRBJ1-1, with a possible D match to TRBD1 (6 bases). V lost 4 bases and J 1 base, leaving 10 bases between the germline ends. The CDR3 is made up of 14 amino acids. Germline assignment: CDR1 MGHRA and CDR2 YSYEKL. Here the CDR3 reads CASSRRGGNTEAFF. In nucleotides, the CDR3 is TGCGCCAGCAGCCGAAGAGGGGGGAACACTGAAGCTTTCTTT.

This clone was counted once. For the CDR3, the DNA is TGTGCCAGTGGACTAGCGGGAGTGGGAGAGACCCAGTACTTC. Residues: CASGLAGVGETQYF. The chain has TRBV25-1 and TRBJ2-5; 13 bases are a match to TRBD2. V lost 9 bases, J lost 4 bases, and 5 bases stayed unmatched. The CDR3 is 14 amino acids. CDR1 is MGHDK and CDR2 is SYGVNS in the germline V gene.

The rearrangement uses TRBV7-2 and TRBJ2-1, with D possibly TRBD1 on 5 matching bases. In germline, CDR1 is SGHTA, CDR2 FQGNSA. The CDR3 has 17 residues. V lost 3 bases and J lost 3, with 18 bases in between. CDR3 nucleotide sequence: TGTGCCAGCAGCTTGAAAGAGGCAGGGTCGTTCTACAATGAGCAGTTCTTC. This sequence encodes CASSLKEAGSFYNEQFF.

The rearrangement uses TRBV7-7 and TRBJ2-2; 9 bases are a match to TRBD1. The CDR3 has 15 amino acids. Germline CDR1 reads SSHAT; CDR2 reads FNYEAQ (reference sequence). The junction had 6 bases not matched to a gene; V was cut back by 5 bases and J by 5 bases. Written as DNA, the CDR3 is TGTGCCAGCAGCGGACAGGGGTTCGGAACCGGGGAGCTGTTTTTT. Translation gives CASSGQGFGTGELFF. The variable domain in full, with the rest retrieved from reference TRBV7-7 and TRBJ2-2, is GAGVSQSPRYKVTKRGQDVTLRCDPISSHATLYWYQQALGQGPEFLTYFNYEAQPDKSGLPSDRFSAERPEGSISTLTIQRTEQRDSAMYRCASSGQGFGTGELFFGEGSRLTVL.

The chain uses TRBV19 and TRBJ2-7, with a possible D match to TRBD1 (6 bases). With 3 bases removed from V and 2 bases from J, the gap between germline ends came to 11 bases. Germline V lookup: CDR1 LNHDA, CDR2 SQIVND (reference sequence). The CDR3 has 14 amino acids. CDR3 amino acids: CASSIYQGTYEQYF. CDR3 nucleotide sequence: TGTGCCAGTAGTATTTATCAGGGGACCTACGAGCAGTACTTC.

The chain links TRBV5-6 to TRBJ2-1; no clear D gene. The germline CDR1 and CDR2 sequences are SGHDT and YYEEEE. Between the trimmed V and J ends, which lost 3 bases and 3 bases, there was a span of 16 bases. This CDR3 has 16 residues. The CDR3 region has the DNA TGTGCCAGCAGCTCCGTAGAGAGACTCCACTACAATGAGCAGTTCTTC. It codes for CASSSVERLHYNEQFF.

This chain connects TRBV7-9 to TRBJ1-1; D gene uncertain. This CDR3 region has 14 residues. Trimming cost V 4 bases and J 7 bases, with 16 bases left between them. Germline V lookup: CDR1 SEHNR, CDR2 FQNEAQ (reference sequence). CDR3 loop: CASSSSGSAFEAFF. Written as DNA, the CDR3 is TGTGCCAGCAGCTCCTCCGGGAGCGCGTTTGAAGCTTTCTTT.

The chain recombines TRBV6-4 with TRBJ1-1; 9 bases are shared with TRBD1. This CDR3 region has 13 residues. In germline, CDR1 is MRHNA, CDR2 SNTAGT. Trimming took 6 bases from V and 5 from J; bases not matched to a gene: 4. DNA for the CDR3: TGTGCCAGCAGATCGACAGGGGGTACTGAAGCTTTCTTT. Protein product: CASRSTGGTEAFF.

This chain joins TRBV5-6 and TRBJ2-1; 10 nucleotides line up with TRBD2. The CDR3 is 15 residues long. V trimming: 2 bases; J trimming: 4 bases; junction bases outside the gene matches: 3. CDR1 is SGHDT and CDR2 is YYEEEE in the germline V gene. CDR3 in amino acids: CASSLGTSAYNEQFF. Here the CDR3 DNA reads TGTGCCAGCAGCTTAGGGACTAGCGCATACAATGAGCAGTTCTTC.

The rearrangement links TRBV6-5 to TRBJ2-3, with TRBD2 matching 7 bases. The CDR3 is 15 residues long. Trimming at V came to 4 bases and at J to 2 bases, leaving 6 bases not matched to a gene. The germline V gene has CDR1 MNHEY and CDR2 SVGAGI. The CDR3 sequence is CASSSGLGITDTQYF. In DNA form, the CDR3 reads TGTGCCAGCAGTTCAGGACTAGGAATCACAGATACGCAGTATTTT.

This sequence joins TRBV7-2 and TRBJ2-7; TRBD1 is a possible D gene (5 bases). This CDR3 is 14 amino acids long. Germline V gives CDR1 SGHTA, CDR2 FQGNSA. Trimming left V 1 base short and J 1 base short, with 8 bases between. The CDR3 reads CASSLVQGSYEQYF. The CDR3 region has the DNA TGTGCCAGCAGCTTAGTTCAGGGATCCTACGAGCAGTACTTC.